The rows below give T cell receptor beta chains drawn from one sample of a study of shared clonotypes between healthy human individuals. The method was immunoSEQ multiplex PCR; TCRdb's version includes in-frame clones alone and lacks a portion of them. The sample yields about 1.4 million clones, more than 95% seen once. Sequencing used naive CD4+ T cells sorted from blood. These receptors all stem from a man aged 25 to 45 in good health. Both conserved end residues are part of each CDR3. The D gene is left open where the match is weak. For some rows the clone size is stated as once, few or many, or as a class when expanded; others skip it.

clone_size	v_call	d_call	j_call	cdr3_nt	cdr3_aa
.	TRBV19	.	TRBJ2-2	TGTGCCAGTAGTATTTCAGGTCTGGTCGGGGAGCTGTTTTTT	CASSISGLVGELFF
.	TRBV7-9	.	TRBJ2-5	TGTGCCAGCAGCTTAGCTCTAGGCCGAGAGACCCAGTACTTC	CASSLALGRETQYF
.	TRBV7-2	.	TRBJ1-1	TGTGCCAGCAGCTTAGGCGTGGCCAGGGGTGTAGCTTTCTTT	CASSLGVARGVAFF
.	TRBV4-2	.	TRBJ1-1	TGTGCCAGCAGCTTGGCACAGCCCAACACTGAAGCTTTCTTT	CASSLAQPNTEAFF
.	TRBV5-8	.	TRBJ2-3	TGTGCCAGCAGCCAGGTGGGGGGAAGCACAGATACGCAGTATTTT	CASSQVGGSTDTQYF
.	TRBV7-8	TRBD1	TRBJ2-3	TGTGCCAGCAGCCCGAGGCCCTCGCGGACAGGGGGCCGGTGGGCAGATACGCAGTATTTT	CASSPRPSRTGGRWADTQYF
.	TRBV19	TRBD1	TRBJ2-7	TGTGCCAGTAGTATCGGACAGGGAAGCTACGAGCAGTACTTC	CASSIGQGSYEQYF
.	TRBV19	.	TRBJ2-7	TGTGCCAGTAGTTTCGGCGGAGTCTACGAGCAGTACTTC	CASSFGGVYEQYF
.	TRBV5-8	TRBD1	TRBJ2-7	TGTGCCAGACACGGGACAGGCTACGAGCAGTACTTC	CARHGTGYEQYF
.	TRBV5-5	TRBD1	TRBJ1-1	TGTGCCAGCAGCCTGGACAGGTACGATAAAGCTTTCTTT	CASSLDRYDKAFF
.	TRBV2	.	TRBJ2-6	TGTGCCAGCAGTACAGGGACGGGGGCCAACGTCCTGACTTTC	CASSTGTGANVLTF
.	TRBV7-2	TRBD2	TRBJ2-7	TGTGCCAGCAGCTTAAACTTAGCGGGAGGGCTCTACGAGCAGTACTTC	CASSLNLAGGLYEQYF
.	TRBV5-6	TRBD2	TRBJ2-5	TGTGCCAGCAGCCGTACTAGCGGGACCCAAGAGACCCAGTACTTC	CASSRTSGTQETQYF
.	TRBV18	.	TRBJ1-4	TGTGCCAGCTCACCCGCTACCGAAGAAAAACTGTTTTTT	CASSPATEEKLFF
.	TRBV7-9	.	TRBJ2-2	TGTGCCAGCAGAAAGGGAACACCCGGGGAGCTGTTTTTT	CASRKGTPGELFF
once	TRBV5-4	.	TRBJ2-1	TGTGCCAGCAGCCCCCGATTCGGGTCGACGCGCGAGCAGTTCTTC	CASSPRFGSTREQFF
.	TRBV6-1	TRBD2	TRBJ2-1	TGTGCCAGCAGTGAAGGACGACTAGCTAATGAGCAGTTCTTC	CASSEGRLANEQFF
.	TRBV29-1	TRBD1	TRBJ2-5	TGCAGCGGAACAGGGGGGTCAGAGACCCAGTACTTC	CSGTGGSETQYF
.	TRBV5-4	TRBD2	TRBJ2-1	TGTGCCAGCAGCCTAACTAGCGGGGCCTACAATGAGCAGTTCTTC	CASSLTSGAYNEQFF
.	TRBV7-2	.	TRBJ1-3	TGTGCCAGCAGACCGACAGGAGCTGGAAACACCATATATTTT	CASRPTGAGNTIYF
once	TRBV7-3	.	TRBJ2-5	TGTGCCAGCAGCCTTTCCGGGGAAGAGACCCAGTACTTC	CASSLSGEETQYF
.	TRBV7-8	.	TRBJ1-3	TGTGCCAGCAGCTTAGCGACGAGTGGGGTGTCATTTGGAAACACCATATATTTT	CASSLATSGVSFGNTIYF
.	TRBV18	.	TRBJ2-1	TGTGCCAGCTCACCACAACAGGGAGGTGAGCAGTTCTTC	CASSPQQGGEQFF
.	TRBV15	TRBD1	TRBJ2-5	TGTGCCACCAGCAGAGGGACAGGGTTTTGGGATGACACAGAGACCCAGTACTTC	CATSRGTGFWDDTETQYF
.	TRBV18	TRBD2	TRBJ2-5	TGTGCCAGCTCACCACGAATGATAACTAGCGGATCCCAAGAGACCCAGTACTTC	CASSPRMITSGSQETQYF
.	TRBV5-1	.	TRBJ2-2	TGCGCCAGCAGCTTGGTGGGTTCGAACACCGGGGAGCTGTTTTTT	CASSLVGSNTGELFF
.	TRBV6-6	.	TRBJ2-2	TGTGCCAGCAGTTATTTCAACACCGGGGAGCTGTTTTTT	CASSYFNTGELFF
.	TRBV5-1	.	TRBJ2-4	TGCGCCAGCAGCTCGGATTTGAAGCAGAGAGCCAAAAACATTCAGTACTTC	CASSSDLKQRAKNIQYF
.	TRBV11-3	.	TRBJ2-3	TGTGCCAGCAGCAATCCGGGAGCTGGCACAGATACGCAGTATTTT	CASSNPGAGTDTQYF
.	TRBV5-1	.	TRBJ2-1	TGCGCCAGCAGCTTGGCCGGTGGGAATGAGCAGTTCTTC	CASSLAGGNEQFF
.	TRBV19	TRBD1	TRBJ2-2	TGTGCCAGTAGTCCCGACAGGGTTACCGGGGAGCTGTTTTTT	CASSPDRVTGELFF